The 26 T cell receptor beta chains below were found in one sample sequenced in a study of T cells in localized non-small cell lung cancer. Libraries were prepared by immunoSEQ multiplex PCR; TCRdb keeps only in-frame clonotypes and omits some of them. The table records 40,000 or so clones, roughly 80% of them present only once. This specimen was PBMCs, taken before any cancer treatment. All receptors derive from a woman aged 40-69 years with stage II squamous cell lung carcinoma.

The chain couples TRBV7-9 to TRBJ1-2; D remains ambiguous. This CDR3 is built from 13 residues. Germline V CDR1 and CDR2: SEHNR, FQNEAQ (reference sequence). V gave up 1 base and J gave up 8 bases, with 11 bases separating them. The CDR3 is CASSLVGPRGYTF. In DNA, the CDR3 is TGTGCCAGCAGCTTAGTAGGACCTCGGGGCTACACCTTC.

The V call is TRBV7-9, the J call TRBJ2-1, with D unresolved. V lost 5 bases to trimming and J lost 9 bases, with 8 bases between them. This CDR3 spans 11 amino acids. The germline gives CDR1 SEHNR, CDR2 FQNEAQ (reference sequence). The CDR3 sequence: CASSPAREQFF. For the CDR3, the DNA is TGTGCCAGCAGCCCCGCCCGTGAGCAGTTCTTC.

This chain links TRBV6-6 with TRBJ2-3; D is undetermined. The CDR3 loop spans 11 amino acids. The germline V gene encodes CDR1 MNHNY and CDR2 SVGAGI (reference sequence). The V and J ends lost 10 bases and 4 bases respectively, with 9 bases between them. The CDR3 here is CAIGWADTQYF. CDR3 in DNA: TGTGCCATCGGGTGGGCAGATACGCAGTATTTT.

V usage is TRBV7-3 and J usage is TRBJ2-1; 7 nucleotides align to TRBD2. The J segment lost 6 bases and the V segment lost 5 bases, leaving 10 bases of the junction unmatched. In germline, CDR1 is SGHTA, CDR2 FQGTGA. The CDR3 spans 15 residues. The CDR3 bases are TGTGCCAGCAGCCCTGGGAGGGCCGTGACCAATGAGCAGTTCTTC. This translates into CASSPGRAVTNEQFF.

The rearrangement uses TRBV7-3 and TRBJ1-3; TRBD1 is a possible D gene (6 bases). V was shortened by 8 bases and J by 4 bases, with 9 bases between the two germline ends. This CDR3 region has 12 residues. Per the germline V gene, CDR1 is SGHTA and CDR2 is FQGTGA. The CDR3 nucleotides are TGTGCCAGCCGGGGGCGAGGAAACACCATATATTTT. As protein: CASRGRGNTIYF. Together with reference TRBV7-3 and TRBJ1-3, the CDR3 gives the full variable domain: GAGVSQTPSNKVTEKGKYVELRCDPISGHTALYWYRQSLGQGPEFLIYFQGTGAADDSGLPNDRFFAVRPEGSVSTLKIQRTERGDSAVYLCASRGRGNTIYFGEGSWLTVV.

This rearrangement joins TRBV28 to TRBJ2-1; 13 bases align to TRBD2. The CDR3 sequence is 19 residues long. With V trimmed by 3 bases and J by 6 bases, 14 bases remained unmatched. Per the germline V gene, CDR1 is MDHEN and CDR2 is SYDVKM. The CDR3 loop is CASSLISGTSGVSSNEQFF. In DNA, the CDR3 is TGTGCCAGCAGTTTGATCTCCGGGACTAGCGGGGTCTCTTCCAATGAGCAGTTCTTC. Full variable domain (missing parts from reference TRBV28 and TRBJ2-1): DVKVTQSSRYLVKRTGEKVFLECVQDMDHENMFWYRQDPGLGLRLIYFSYDVKMKEKGDIPEGYSVSREKKERFSLILESASTNQTSMYLCASSLISGTSGVSSNEQFFGPGTRLTVL.

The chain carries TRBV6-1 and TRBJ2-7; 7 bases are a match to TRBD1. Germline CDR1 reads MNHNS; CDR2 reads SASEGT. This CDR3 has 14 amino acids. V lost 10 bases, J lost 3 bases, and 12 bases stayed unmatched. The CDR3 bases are TGTGCCACCAGAAGACAGGGTTTGGGCTACGAGCAGTACTTC. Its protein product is CATRRQGLGYEQYF.

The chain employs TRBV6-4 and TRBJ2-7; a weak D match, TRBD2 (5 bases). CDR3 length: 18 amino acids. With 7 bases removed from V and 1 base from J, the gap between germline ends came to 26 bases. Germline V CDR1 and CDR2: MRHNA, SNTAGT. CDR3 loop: CASKITGNSHHYSYEQYF. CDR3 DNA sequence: TGTGCCAGCAAGATTACGGGGAACAGTCACCACTATTCCTACGAGCAGTACTTC.

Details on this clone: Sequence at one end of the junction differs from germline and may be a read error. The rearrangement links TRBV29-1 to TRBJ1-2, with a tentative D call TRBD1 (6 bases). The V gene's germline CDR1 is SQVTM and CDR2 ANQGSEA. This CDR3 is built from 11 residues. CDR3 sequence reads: CSVEGLQGTGF. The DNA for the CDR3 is TGCAGCGTTGAAGGACTCCAGGGGACCGGCTTC.

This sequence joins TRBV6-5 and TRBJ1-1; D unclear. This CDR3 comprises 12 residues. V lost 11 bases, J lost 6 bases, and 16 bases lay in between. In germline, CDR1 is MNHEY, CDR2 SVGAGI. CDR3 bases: TGTGCCGCCCATGAGGCCGGCTCTGAAGCTTTCTTT. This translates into CAAHEAGSEAFF.

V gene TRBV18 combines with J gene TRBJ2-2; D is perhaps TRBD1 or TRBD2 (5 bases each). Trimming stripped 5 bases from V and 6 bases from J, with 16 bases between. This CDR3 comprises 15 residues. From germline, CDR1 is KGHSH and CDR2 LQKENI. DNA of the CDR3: TGTGCCAGCTCATCGGGACGGGGAACGCCCGGGGAGCTGTTTTTT. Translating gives CASSSGRGTPGELFF.

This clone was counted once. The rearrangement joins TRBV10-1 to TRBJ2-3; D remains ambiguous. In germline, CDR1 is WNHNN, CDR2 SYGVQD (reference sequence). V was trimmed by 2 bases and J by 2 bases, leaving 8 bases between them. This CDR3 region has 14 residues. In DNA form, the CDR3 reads TGCGCCAGCAGTGAGCAGTTGGTCACAGATACGCAGTATTTT. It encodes CASSEQLVTDTQYF.

The DNA for the CDR3 is TGTGCCAGCAGCAACCCGTCTGGGGGGTCGAATGAAAAACTGTTTTTT. This gives the protein CASSNPSGGSNEKLFF. The chain uses TRBV7-9 and TRBJ1-4; the D gene is possibly TRBD1 (5 bases). The CDR3 loop spans 16 amino acids. Trimming stripped 5 bases from V and 5 bases from J, with 18 bases between. Per the germline V gene, CDR1 is SEHNR and CDR2 is FQNEAQ (reference sequence).

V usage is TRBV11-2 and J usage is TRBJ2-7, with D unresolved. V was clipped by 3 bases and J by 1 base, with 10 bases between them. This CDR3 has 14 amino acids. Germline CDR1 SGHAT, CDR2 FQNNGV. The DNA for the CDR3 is TGTGCCAGCAGCTTTTCGGAGTGGTCCTACGAGCAGTACTTC. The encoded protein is CASSFSEWSYEQYF.

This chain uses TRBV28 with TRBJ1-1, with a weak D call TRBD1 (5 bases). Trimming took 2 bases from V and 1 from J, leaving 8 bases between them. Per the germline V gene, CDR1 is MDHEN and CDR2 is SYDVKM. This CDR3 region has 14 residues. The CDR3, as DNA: TGTGCCAGCAGTTTAGATGGGGGGAACACTGAAGCTTTCTTT. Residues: CASSLDGGNTEAFF.

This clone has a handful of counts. CDR3 nucleotide sequence: TGTGCCAGCAGACCAACAGGACTCTCCTACAATGAGCAGTTCTTC. Translated: CASRPTGLSYNEQFF. The rearrangement uses TRBV11-2 and TRBJ2-1; tentatively, D is TRBD1 or TRBD2 (5 bases each). The CDR3 runs to 15 residues. Germline CDR1 is SGHAT and CDR2 is FQNNGV. V was trimmed by 6 bases and J by 0 bases, leaving 12 bases between them.

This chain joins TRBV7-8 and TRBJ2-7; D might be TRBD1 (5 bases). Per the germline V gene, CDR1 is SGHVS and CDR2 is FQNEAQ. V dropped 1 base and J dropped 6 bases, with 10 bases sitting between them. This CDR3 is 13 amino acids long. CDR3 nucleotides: TGTGCCAGCAGCTTAGAGGGGATGGGCGAGCAGTACTTC. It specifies CASSLEGMGEQYF.

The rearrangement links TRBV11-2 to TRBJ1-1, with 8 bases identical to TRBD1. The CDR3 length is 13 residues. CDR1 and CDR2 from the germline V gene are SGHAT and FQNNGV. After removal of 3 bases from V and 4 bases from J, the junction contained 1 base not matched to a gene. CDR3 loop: CASSFGQGTEAFF. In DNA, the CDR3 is TGTGCCAGCAGCTTCGGACAGGGCACTGAAGCTTTCTTT.

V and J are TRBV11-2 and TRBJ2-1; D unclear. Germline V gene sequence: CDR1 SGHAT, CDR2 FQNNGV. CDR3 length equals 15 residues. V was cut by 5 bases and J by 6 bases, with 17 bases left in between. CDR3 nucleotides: TGTGCCAGCAGCCCGGTCGTAGAAAACCCCAATGAGCAGTTCTTC. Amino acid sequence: CASSPVVENPNEQFF.

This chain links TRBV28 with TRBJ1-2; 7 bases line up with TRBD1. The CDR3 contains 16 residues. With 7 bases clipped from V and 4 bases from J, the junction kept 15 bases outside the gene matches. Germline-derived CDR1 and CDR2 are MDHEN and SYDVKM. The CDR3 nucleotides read TGTGCCAGCACCCAGGGGGGGGTTTCAGCTACCTATGGCTACACCTTC. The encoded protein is CASTQGGVSATYGYTF.

The CDR3 DNA reads as TGTGCCAGCAGCCCCCCCGGGTCCTACGAGCAGTACGTC. Translated, it gives CASSPPGSYEQYV. The rearrangement joins TRBV11-2 to TRBJ2-7; no reliable D call. The ends were cut back, 5 bases at V and 1 base at J, with 9 bases in the middle. Germline V CDR1 and CDR2: SGHAT, FQNNGV. The CDR3 runs 13 residues.

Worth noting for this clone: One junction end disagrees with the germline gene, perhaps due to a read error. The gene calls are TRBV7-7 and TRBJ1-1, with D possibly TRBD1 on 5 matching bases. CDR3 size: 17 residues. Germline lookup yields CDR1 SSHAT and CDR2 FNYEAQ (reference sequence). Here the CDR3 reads CASSLGLWGGLNTEAFF. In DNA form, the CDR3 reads TGTGCTAGCAGCTTAGGTCTATGGGGGGGACTCAACACTGAAGCTTTCTTT.

The CDR3 DNA is TGTGCCAGCAGCTTAAGGAGGGCGGGGGGGCTGGATACGCAGTATTTT. Translation gives CASSLRRAGGLDTQYF. The V gene is TRBV11-2, the J gene TRBJ2-3; 9 bases agree with TRBD2. The CDR3 consists of 16 residues. The V gene's germline CDR1 is SGHAT and CDR2 FQNNGV. V was clipped by 2 bases and J by 6 bases; unmatched bases: 9.

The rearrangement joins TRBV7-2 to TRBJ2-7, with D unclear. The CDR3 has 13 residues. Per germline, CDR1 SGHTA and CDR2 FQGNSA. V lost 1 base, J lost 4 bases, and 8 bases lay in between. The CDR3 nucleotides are TGTGCCAGCAGCTTAGATATGGATTACGAGCAGTACGTC. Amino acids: CASSLDMDYEQYV.

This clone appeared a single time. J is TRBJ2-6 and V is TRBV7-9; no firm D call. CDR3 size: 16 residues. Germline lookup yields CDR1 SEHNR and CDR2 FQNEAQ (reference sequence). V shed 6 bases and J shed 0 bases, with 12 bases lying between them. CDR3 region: CASRSTRDSGANVLTF. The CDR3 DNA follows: TGTGCCAGCAGATCCACACGCGACTCTGGGGCCAACGTCCTGACTTTC.

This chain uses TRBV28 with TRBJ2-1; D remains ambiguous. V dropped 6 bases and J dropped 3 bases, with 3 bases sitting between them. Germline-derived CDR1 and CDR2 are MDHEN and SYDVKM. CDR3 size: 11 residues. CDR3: CASRDYNEQFF. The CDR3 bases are TGTGCCAGCAGGGACTACAATGAGCAGTTCTTC.